These T cell receptor beta chains were read from a single sample in a study of T cell responses to AZD1222 COVID-19 vaccine. The method was immunoSEQ multiplex PCR; TCRdb's version includes in-frame clones alone and lacks a portion of them. Of just over 95,000 clones listed, less than 90% are singletons. Sequenced material: peripheral blood, taken on day 0 of AZD1222 vaccination. Receptors originate from an adult in good health. Each CDR3 is given without its conserved first and last residue. For some rows the clone size is stated as once, few or many, or as a class when expanded; others skip it.

TRBV3-1/TRBV3-2	NA	TRBJ2-5	ASSFPGTDQETQY
TRBV11-2	NA	TRBJ1-2	ASSGSGMYGYT
TRBV19	NA	TRBJ1-2	ASSPWAGTVLNYGYT
TRBV19	NA	TRBJ2-7	ASSTLGARGTYEQY
TRBV3-1/TRBV3-2	NA	TRBJ1-3	ASSQVSTTTPGTIY
TRBV3-1/TRBV3-2	NA	TRBJ2-3	ASSRDTTDTQY
TRBV27	NA	TRBJ2-3	ASSFRPPDTSTDTQY
TRBV5-1	NA	TRBJ2-2	ASSIALANTGELF
TRBV11-2	NA	TRBJ1-5	ASSLDPTVGQPQH
TRBV7-9	NA	TRBJ1-1	ASRRAGTGGRAF
TRBV5-1	NA	TRBJ1-1	ASSLNQGGSTEAF
TRBV6-5	NA	TRBJ1-2	ASSLQQGSYGYT
TRBV6-1	NA	TRBJ1-2	ASSEAVTGDGYT
TRBV10-3	NA	TRBJ1-1	AIANRTNTEAF
TRBV7-9	NA	TRBJ1-3	ASSFDTLSGNTIY
TRBV6-5	NA	TRBJ1-2	ASSYSNGGNDGYT
TRBV10-3	NA	TRBJ1-1	AINGGTEAF
TRBV7-2	once	TRBJ1-2	ASSLVGQGKIYGYT
TRBV5-1	NA	TRBJ2-1	ASSFSTAYNEQF
TRBV11-3	NA	TRBJ2-1	ASSLQDRSYNEQF
TRBV4-3	NA	TRBJ1-1	ASSQDIGRDEDEAF
TRBV19	NA	TRBJ2-7	ASARGLGSPYEQY
TRBV28	NA	TRBJ1-2	ASSLLLGIGNYT
TRBV7-8	NA	TRBJ1-3	ASSLGSGYRNTIY
TRBV4-1	NA	TRBJ1-6	ASSLGDNSPLH
TRBV7-2	NA	TRBJ2-7	ASSLSLSGGADSYEQY
TRBV3-1/TRBV3-2	NA	TRBJ2-1	ASSRSTGGDEQF
TRBV7-2	NA	TRBJ1-4	ASSLGGYRDEKLF
TRBV18	NA	TRBJ2-5	ASSPLSRTPSGEETQY
TRBV5-6	NA	TRBJ2-3	ASSPQTGFKDTQY
TRBV7-2	NA	TRBJ1-1	ASREGGRNTEAF
TRBV6-5	NA	TRBJ2-3	ASSYGTGSSLDTQY
TRBV7-9	NA	TRBJ2-7	ASSSGPTSSLYEQY
TRBV6-4	NA	TRBJ1-1	ASSGPDRYCEAF
TRBV7-9	few	TRBJ1-2	ASSLARPGEIYYGYT
TRBV9	once	TRBJ2-1	ASSTSGVLNNEQF
TRBV6-2/TRBV6-3	NA	TRBJ1-1	ASSYAGAENTEAF
TRBV7-8	NA	TRBJ2-7	ASGRQGAYEQY
TRBV6-1	few	TRBJ2-7	ASSEELRGRYEQY
TRBV14	NA	TRBJ2-7	ASSKEGWTGNHEQY
TRBV7-9	NA	TRBJ1-1	ASSFDNTEAF
TRBV7-2	NA	TRBJ1-6	ASSLQASYNSPLH
TRBV5-4	NA	TRBJ2-1	ASSRPGQGGLAGYNEQF
TRBV10-2	NA	TRBJ2-3	ASILAGVADTQY
TRBV15	NA	TRBJ1-4	ATSRDREEKLF
TRBV28	NA	TRBJ1-2	ASTRGGDSYGYT
TRBV6-5	NA	TRBJ1-6	ASSRGQPYNSPLH
TRBV7-2	NA	TRBJ1-2	ASSPFNYGYT
TRBV6-5	NA	TRBJ2-7	ASSYDAGRYEQY
TRBV30	NA	TRBJ1-4	AWSGGRGEEKLF
TRBV5-5	few	TRBJ1-4	ASSPGLWEKLF
TRBV5-8	NA	TRBJ1-6	ASTVTGAYNSPLH
TRBV4-3	NA	TRBJ2-2	ASSLRRGEAAGELF
TRBV5-1	NA	TRBJ2-7	ASSLATSGVRYEQY
TRBV5-6	NA	TRBJ2-5	ASSLGSGRGTQY
TRBV27	NA	TRBJ2-1	ASSLWAPGQGHEQF
TRBV5-5	NA	TRBJ2-3	ASSLEGVRSTDTQY
TRBV7-2	NA	TRBJ1-5	ASSLDGGASNQPQH
TRBV25-1	NA	TRBJ1-4	ATLDQGREKLF
TRBV3-1/TRBV3-2	NA	TRBJ2-7	ASSQVDEQY